One and the same sample provided the 29 T cell receptor beta chains below, sequenced in a study of shared clonotypes between healthy human individuals. Generated by immunoSEQ multiplex PCR, the TCRdb table keeps only in-frame clones and is missing some. The sample gives about 340,000 clones, 73% of which show up once; about 10% is in the top ten. The material sequenced was memory CD4+ T cells sorted from blood. The subset was: CD45RA-negative fraction. The receptors were gathered from a man aged 30-40 years in good health.

On this clone: Just one base apart from a much larger clone, this may be a read error. The chain carries TRBV5-4 and TRBJ1-1; D gene unclear. The germline V gene has CDR1 SGHNT and CDR2 YYREEE (reference sequence). V was trimmed by 0 bases and J by 6 bases, leaving 3 bases between them. The length of the CDR3 is 11 residues. The CDR3 protein is CASSLDAEAFF. In nucleotides, the CDR3 is TGTGCCAGCAGCTTGGATGCTGAAGCTTTCTTT.

This chain joins TRBV5-4 and TRBJ2-7, with 14 positions matching TRBD2. The CDR3 extends over 16 amino acids. The J segment lost 2 bases and the V segment lost 0 bases, leaving 1 base of the junction unmatched. The germline gives CDR1 SGHNT, CDR2 YYREEE (reference sequence). In DNA, the CDR3 is TGTGCCAGCAGCTTGGGGGGACTAGCGGGGGCCTACGAGCAGTACTTC. It is translated as CASSLGGLAGAYEQYF.

The rearrangement joins TRBV7-9 to TRBJ2-7; D may be TRBD2 (5 bases). V was clipped by 1 base and J by 2 bases, with 12 bases between them. Looked up from germline, CDR1 is SEHNR and CDR2 is FQNEAQ (reference sequence). This CDR3 spans 15 amino acids. The CDR3 DNA reads as TGTGCCAGCAGCTTAGGTCAGCGAGCGGCCTACGAGCAGTACTTC. This sequence encodes CASSLGQRAAYEQYF. The complete variable domain, with remaining parts taken from reference TRBV7-9 and TRBJ2-7, reads DTGVSQNPRHKITKRGQNVTFRCDPISEHNRLYWYRQTLGQGPEFLTYFQNEAQLEKSRLLSDRFSAERPKGSFSTLEIQRTEQGDSAMYLCASSLGQRAAYEQYFGPGTRLTVT.

V usage is TRBV10-3 and J usage is TRBJ2-1; 14 bases fit TRBD2. Looked up from germline, CDR1 is ENHRY and CDR2 is SYGVKD. This CDR3 has 15 amino acids. Trimming cost V 5 bases and J 10 bases; bases outside gene matches: 7. In DNA form, the CDR3 reads TGTGCCATCAGTCCGGGACTAGCGGGAGCAGGCGAGCAGTTCTTC. It encodes CAISPGLAGAGEQFF.

The chain uses TRBV30 and TRBJ2-5; D possibly corresponds to TRBD2 (5 bases). CDR3 length: 12 amino acids. Per the germline V gene, CDR1 is GTSNPN and CDR2 is SVGIG (reference sequence). V dropped 5 bases and J dropped 7 bases, with 14 bases sitting between them. The CDR3 protein is CAWSTAGMTQYF. In nucleotides, the CDR3 is TGTGCCTGGTCGACGGCCGGGATGACCCAGTACTTC. Combining the CDR3 with reference TRBV30 and TRBJ2-5 gives the whole variable domain SQTIHQWPATLVQPVGSPLSLECTVEGTSNPNLYWYRQAAGRGLQLLFYSVGIGQISSEVPQNLSASRPQDRQFILSSKKLLLSDSGFYLCAWSTAGMTQYFGPGTRLLVL.

This chain connects TRBV7-9 to TRBJ1-1; the match to TRBD1 covers 7 bases. This CDR3 is built from 15 residues. With V trimmed by 6 bases and J by 3 bases, 10 bases remained unmatched. The germline CDR1 and CDR2 sequences are SEHNR and FQNEAQ (reference sequence). CDR3 in DNA: TGTGCCAGCAGGCCCCAGGGGGTTTTCTACACTGAAGCTTTCTTT. This gives the protein CASRPQGVFYTEAFF.

The table lists this clone with a few counts. The rearrangement links TRBV5-1 to TRBJ2-3, with D maybe TRBD1 (6 bases). V was pared by 0 bases and J by 2 bases, with 13 bases between. This CDR3 comprises 16 residues. Germline V CDR1 and CDR2: SGHRS, YFSETQ. CDR3 amino acids: CASSLVSGADTDTQYF. The CDR3 nucleotides read TGCGCCAGCAGCTTGGTTTCAGGGGCAGACACAGATACGCAGTATTTT.

V gene TRBV27 combines with J gene TRBJ1-5; tentatively, D is TRBD1 (6 bases). Germline assignment: CDR1 MNHEY and CDR2 SMNVEV (reference sequence). The CDR3 loop spans 15 amino acids. V was shortened by 7 bases and J by 2 bases, with 15 bases between the two germline ends. This CDR3 reads CASTSLQGGNQPQHF. As DNA, the CDR3 is TGTGCCAGCACCTCTCTACAGGGAGGCAATCAGCCCCAGCATTTT.

The rearrangement links TRBV9 to TRBJ2-2, with D possibly being TRBD1 (5 bases). CDR1 and CDR2 from the germline V gene are SGDLS and YYNGEE. The CDR3 sequence is 14 residues long. V was cut by 3 bases and J by 5 bases, with 11 bases left in between. As DNA, the CDR3 is TGTGCCAGCAGCGAGGGGCAGCCAACCGGGGAGCTGTTTTTT. It codes for CASSEGQPTGELFF.

This chain links TRBV15 with TRBJ2-1; D is perhaps TRBD2 (5 bases). The germline V gene encodes CDR1 LNHNV and CDR2 YYDKDF (reference sequence). The V gene lost 8 bases and the J gene lost 4 bases, with 21 bases spanning the gap. CDR3 length: 16 residues. The CDR3, as DNA: TGTGCCACCCTCAGACCGGACGCCGGCGGGTACAATGAGCAGTTCTTC. Its protein product is CATLRPDAGGYNEQFF.

The chain combines TRBV9 with TRBJ2-1, with TRBD2 identical over 7 bases. The V gene end was trimmed by 4 bases and the J gene end by 7 bases; junction bases not matched to a gene: 8. The CDR3 has 14 residues. Germline loops: CDR1 SGDLS, CDR2 YYNGEE. CDR3 sequence: CASSPGTTFNEQFF. CDR3 bases: TGTGCCAGCAGCCCCGGGACTACCTTTAATGAGCAGTTCTTC.

This clone has only one observation. The genes are TRBV6-1 and TRBJ2-5; possibly TRBD1 or TRBD2 for D (5 bases each). This CDR3 is 15 amino acids long. Looked up from germline, CDR1 is MNHNS and CDR2 is SASEGT. Trimming shortened V by 5 bases and J by 5 bases, and 18 bases separated the two germline ends. CDR3 loop: CASSSPGAGRETQYF. The CDR3 nucleotides are TGTGCCAGCAGTTCTCCCGGGGCCGGCAGGGAGACCCAGTACTTC.

The genes are TRBV30 and TRBJ1-2, with D unresolved. Germline values: CDR1 GTSNPN, CDR2 SVGIG (reference sequence). V was clipped by 5 bases and J by 7 bases, with 17 bases between them. This CDR3 spans 13 amino acids. CDR3 sequence: CAWLSIAKGGYTF. In DNA, the CDR3 is TGTGCCTGGCTCTCAATAGCGAAGGGTGGCTACACCTTC.

This clone was seen a single time. The chain links TRBV7-2 to TRBJ2-2; D is ambiguous. Germline values: CDR1 SGHTA, CDR2 FQGNSA. The CDR3 sequence is 12 residues long. V lost 6 bases to trimming and J lost 8 bases, with 10 bases between them. CDR3 DNA sequence: TGTGCCAGCAGACTAACCAGGGGGGAGCTGTTTTTT. Amino acids: CASRLTRGELFF.

The rearrangement links TRBV5-6 to TRBJ1-2, with TRBD1 matching over 7 bases. CDR1 and CDR2 (germline): SGHDT, YYEEEE. This CDR3 spans 16 amino acids. V trimming: 1 base; J trimming: 2 bases; junction bases outside the gene matches: 8. In DNA, the CDR3 is TGTGCCAGCAGCTTGTATAGCGGGACAGAGAACTATGGCTACACCTTC. Its translation is CASSLYSGTENYGYTF.

V gene TRBV15 combines with J gene TRBJ1-4; no reliable D call. CDR3 length: 13 residues. CDR1 and CDR2 from the germline V gene are LNHNV and YYDKDF (reference sequence). V was clipped by 3 bases and J by 5 bases, with 7 bases between them. CDR3 region: CATSRGGNEKLFF. The CDR3 coding sequence is TGTGCCACCAGCAGGGGAGGGAATGAAAAACTGTTTTTT.

The rearrangement uses TRBV5-5 and TRBJ2-7; no clear D. Trimming pared 4 bases from V and 0 bases from J, leaving 11 bases between. CDR1 SGHKS and CDR2 YYEKEE come from the germline V gene (reference sequence). The CDR3 has 14 residues. The CDR3 sequence: CASSPRNPSYEQYF. The CDR3, as DNA: TGTGCCAGCAGCCCCAGAAATCCCTCCTACGAGCAGTACTTC.

The table lists this clone with many counts. The CDR3 loop is CASSQEVLSSYNEQFF. The CDR3 region has the DNA TGCGCCAGCAGCCAAGAGGTCTTGAGCTCCTACAATGAGCAGTTCTTC. This rearrangement joins TRBV4-3 to TRBJ2-1; D unresolved. V lost 0 bases, J lost 0 bases, and 9 bases lay in between. The V gene's germline CDR1 is LGHNA and CDR2 YSLEER. This CDR3 spans 16 amino acids.

With respect to this clone: In the same sample, other DNA sequences code for this CDR3. This chain uses TRBV6-1 with TRBJ1-5; D is undetermined. This CDR3 comprises 12 residues. The germline V and J ends were trimmed by 5 bases and 3 bases, with 5 bases remaining between them. CDR1 and CDR2 (germline): MNHNS, SASEGT. CDR3 protein: CASSRDNQPQHF. Here the CDR3 DNA reads TGTGCCAGCAGTCGTGACAATCAGCCCCAGCATTTT.

This clone was observed a handful of times. The sample has other DNA sequences that encode this CDR3 too. The rearrangement joins TRBV19 to TRBJ2-7; 7 bases are a match to TRBD1. V lost 3 bases and J lost 1; bases outside the gene matches: 3. The CDR3 totals 14 residues. The V gene's germline CDR1 is LNHDA and CDR2 SQIVND (reference sequence). The CDR3, as DNA: TGTGCCAGTAGTATCTTGACAGGGTCCTACGAGCAGTACTTC. Translated, it gives CASSILTGSYEQYF.

The chain combines TRBV19 with TRBJ2-1; 10 positions agree with TRBD2. CDR3 length equals 15 residues. The junction had 15 bases not matched to a gene; V was cut back by 9 bases and J by 10 bases. Germline V CDR1 and CDR2: LNHDA, SQIVND (reference sequence). CDR3 sequence: CASRLKSGRAREQFF. The CDR3 DNA follows: TGTGCCAGCCGTTTAAAGAGCGGGAGGGCCCGAGAGCAGTTCTTC. The variable domain in full, with the rest retrieved from reference TRBV19 and TRBJ2-1, is DGGITQSPKYLFRKEGQNVTLSCEQNLNHDAMYWYRQDPGQGLRLIYYSQIVNDFQKGDIAEGYSVSREKKESFPLTVTSAQKNPTAFYLCASRLKSGRAREQFFGPGTRLTVL.

The V call is TRBV7-8, the J call TRBJ2-5; D is unresolved. Trimming cost V 5 bases and J 2 bases, with 15 bases left between them. The CDR3 runs to 15 residues. Germline V lookup: CDR1 SGHVS, CDR2 FQNEAQ. The CDR3 loop is CASSPNMGGQETQYF. The CDR3 coding sequence is TGTGCCAGCAGCCCCAACATGGGCGGACAAGAGACCCAGTACTTC.

The chain couples TRBV28 to TRBJ1-1, with a weak D call TRBD1 (6 bases). This CDR3 comprises 13 residues. CDR1 and CDR2 from the germline V gene are MDHEN and SYDVKM. The germline V and J ends were trimmed by 8 bases and 3 bases, with 13 bases remaining between them. The CDR3 is CASWTDPYTEAFF. DNA for the CDR3: TGTGCCAGCTGGACAGACCCATACACTGAAGCTTTCTTT.

Only one count was recorded for this clone. The rearrangement links TRBV15 to TRBJ2-7, with D possibly called TRBD1 or TRBD2 (6 bases each). The V and J ends lost 1 base and 2 bases respectively, with 9 bases between them. The CDR3 has 14 residues. CDR1 LNHNV and CDR2 YYDKDF come from the germline V gene (reference sequence). CDR3 loop: CATSRVRGPYEQYF. The CDR3 DNA follows: TGTGCCACCAGCAGAGTCCGGGGGCCCTACGAGCAGTACTTC.

The rearrangement uses TRBV27 and TRBJ2-3; D is unclear. With 4 bases removed from V and 2 bases from J, the gap between germline ends came to 4 bases. CDR3 length: 12 amino acids. Germline V CDR1 and CDR2: MNHEY, SMNVEV (reference sequence). This chain's CDR3 is CASSSHTDTQYF. The CDR3 DNA sequence: TGTGCCAGCAGTTCCCACACAGATACGCAGTATTTT.

This rearrangement joins TRBV18 to TRBJ1-2; 8 bases line up with TRBD1. Germline V gene data show CDR1 as KGHSH and CDR2 as LQKENI. The length of the CDR3 is 15 residues. The V and J ends lost 2 bases and 7 bases, in that order; junction bases with no gene match: 9. The DNA of the CDR3 is TGTGCCAGCTCACCATCCGGACAGGGATGGAGTGGCTACACCTTC. Its translation: CASSPSGQGWSGYTF.

The chain's CDR3 is CASSSGPDQPQHF. CDR3 DNA: TGTGCCAGCAGCTCCGGTCCCGATCAGCCCCAGCATTTT. The genes are TRBV7-2 and TRBJ1-5; unclear D gene. The germline V and J ends were trimmed by 4 bases and 5 bases, with 9 bases remaining between them. CDR1 SGHTA and CDR2 FQGNSA come from the germline V gene. The length of the CDR3 is 13 residues.

With regard to this clone: A read error may explain this, as a much larger clone is one base away. This CDR3 is also generated by other DNA sequences in the sample. The chain links TRBV7-6 to TRBJ2-2; 7 bases align to TRBD1. The CDR3 extends over 15 amino acids. Germline V CDR1 and CDR2: SGHVS, FNYEAQ. V shed 1 base, J shed 2 bases, and the junction held 1 base outside the gene matches. This CDR3 is CASSLGTGNTGELFF. The CDR3 DNA is TGTGCCAGCAGCTTAGGGACAGGCAACACCGGGGAGCTGTTTTTT.

The chain is built from TRBV10-3 and TRBJ2-5, with TRBD2 identical over 8 bases. The length of the CDR3 is 14 residues. Unmatched junction bases numbered 8, after V lost 9 bases and J lost 2 bases. Germline CDR1 and CDR2: ENHRY and SYGVKD. The CDR3 coding sequence is TGTGCCATTAGCTCCGGGACTAGTCAAGAGACCCAGTACTTC. This translates into CAISSGTSQETQYF.